The rows below give T cell receptor beta chains drawn from one sample of a study of T cell responses to AZD1222 COVID-19 vaccine. TCRdb's table, derived via immunoSEQ multiplex PCR, lists solely in-frame clones and lacks some. This repertoire shows around 150,000 clones, about 92% found once; its top ten account for approximately 3.8%. The source material was peripheral blood, sampled 28 days after the second AZD1222 dose. These receptors were obtained from an adult who received the AZD1222 COVID-19 vaccine. Both conserved end residues are part of each CDR3. A D gene is named only where the DNA matches it firmly. Rows give clone size only sometimes, using once, few, many, or a class for an expanded clone.

j_call clone_size v_call d_call cdr3_aa cdr3_nt
TRBJ2-1 NA TRBV2 TRBD2 CASSRLAGVEQFF TGTGCCAGCAGTCGACTAGCGGGAGTGGAGCAGTTCTTC
TRBJ2-6 NA TRBV30 NA CAWSSGANVLTF TGTGCCTGGAGCTCTGGGGCCAACGTCCTGACTTTC
TRBJ2-3 once TRBV5-1 NA CASKLGTSPTDTQYF TGCGCCAGCAAACTTGGTACTAGCCCCACAGATACGCAGTATTTT
TRBJ1-6 NA TRBV7-3 NA CASSLTSSRNSPLHF TGTGCCAGCAGCTTAACGAGCTCCCGTAATTCACCCCTCCACTTT
TRBJ2-1 NA TRBV11-3 NA CASSLGVSNEQFF TGTGCCAGCAGCCTAGGGGTCAGCAATGAGCAGTTCTTC
TRBJ2-5 few TRBV29-1 TRBD1 CSVVQGSQETQYF TGCAGCGTTGTACAGGGGTCCCAAGAGACCCAGTACTTC
TRBJ2-2 NA TRBV3-1/TRBV3-2 NA CASSPGTPGGELFF TGTGCCAGCAGCCCCGGGACCCCAGGCGGGGAGCTGTTTTTT
TRBJ1-4 NA TRBV29-1 NA CSEGGQGKKLFF TGCAGCGAGGGGGGGCAGGGAAAAAAACTGTTTTTT
TRBJ2-1 NA TRBV18 TRBD1 CASSPPAQGARFGHNEQFF TGTGCCAGCTCACCACCAGCGCAGGGGGCGCGATTTGGCCACAATGAGCAGTTCTTC
TRBJ2-5 NA TRBV28 NA CASSPAPRPVETQYF TGTGCCAGCAGCCCAGCCCCGCGGCCTGTGGAGACCCAGTACTTC
TRBJ2-7 NA TRBV5-4 TRBD2 CASSFQLLAGGEGQYF TGTGCCAGCAGCTTCCAATTACTAGCGGGAGGGGAGGGGCAGTACTTC
TRBJ1-1 NA TRBV18 TRBD1 CASSSPGQGNTEAFF TGTGCCAGCTCATCACCGGGACAGGGGAACACTGAAGCTTTCTTT
TRBJ1-5 NA TRBV28 NA CASREQGFYQPQHF TGTGCCAGCAGAGAACAGGGTTTCTATCAGCCCCAGCATTTT
TRBJ1-1 NA TRBV25-1 NA CASSAHQGTSEAFF TGTGCCAGCAGTGCTCACCAAGGGACTTCTGAAGCTTTCTTT
TRBJ1-6 NA TRBV6-5 NA CASTPRSDAVSPLHF TGTGCCAGCACCCCGCGGTCGGACGCGGTTTCACCCCTCCACTTT
TRBJ2-7 few TRBV15 TRBD1 CATSRDMGQEAYEQYF TGTGCCACCAGCAGAGATATGGGACAGGAGGCCTACGAGCAGTACTTC
TRBJ1-2 NA TRBV9 NA CASSALLVGYGYTF TGTGCCAGCAGCGCGCTCCTCGTGGGCTATGGCTACACCTTC
TRBJ2-7 NA TRBV6-4 TRBD1 CASSAPGQHYEQYF TGTGCCAGCAGCGCCCCGGGACAGCACTACGAGCAGTACTTC
TRBJ2-7 NA TRBV30 NA CAWSSGFTYEQYF TGTGCCTGGAGTTCAGGGTTTACCTACGAGCAGTACTTC
TRBJ1-1 NA TRBV6-1 NA CASSEIRRGMISMNTEAFF TGTGCCAGCAGTGAAATACGCAGAGGGATGATATCCATGAACACTGAAGCTTTCTTT
TRBJ2-1 NA TRBV5-4 TRBD1 CASSARTGSYNEQFF TGTGCCAGCAGCGCGCGGACAGGGTCCTACAATGAGCAGTTCTTC
TRBJ2-1 NA TRBV7-2 NA CASSPRRDPRSYNEQFF TGTGCCAGCAGCCCAAGGCGGGACCCCAGGTCCTACAATGAGCAGTTCTTC
TRBJ2-1 NA TRBV25-1 NA CASSEYGTRRDEQFF TGTGCCAGCAGTGAATACGGCACGAGAAGGGATGAGCAGTTCTTC
TRBJ1-6 NA TRBV19 NA CASSEGGRPYNSPLHF TGTGCCAGTAGCGAGGGGGGACGTCCGTATAATTCACCCCTCCACTTT
TRBJ2-1 NA TRBV11-2 TRBD2 CASSLGLAGGYNEQFF TGTGCCAGCAGCTTAGGACTAGCGGGGGGATACAATGAGCAGTTCTTC
TRBJ2-5 few TRBV28 TRBD2 CASSDRRGRSIETQYF TGTGCCAGCAGTGATCGTCGCGGGAGAAGTATCGAGACCCAGTACTTC
TRBJ1-5 NA TRBV3-1/TRBV3-2 NA CASSQDLYAGLPQPQHF TGTGCCAGCAGCCAAGATCTGTATGCAGGCCTGCCCCAGCCCCAGCATTTT
TRBJ2-2 NA TRBV28 TRBD1 CASRPQGWGTGELFF TGTGCCAGCAGGCCACAGGGGTGGGGGACCGGGGAGCTGTTTTTT
TRBJ1-1 NA TRBV27 NA CASSFRVDTEAFF TGTGCCAGCAGTTTCCGGGTAGACACTGAAGCTTTCTTT
TRBJ2-7 NA TRBV11-2 NA CASSLEEGGYEQYF TGTGCCAGCAGCTTAGAGGAGGGAGGCTACGAGCAGTACTTC
TRBJ1-6 NA TRBV18 TRBD1 CASSPGQGASGSPLHF TGTGCCAGCTCACCCGGACAGGGGGCCTCCGGTTCACCCCTCCACTTT
TRBJ1-1 NA TRBV7-9 NA CASSLAEGIPEAFF TGTGCCAGCAGCTTAGCGGAGGGGATTCCTGAAGCTTTCTTT
TRBJ1-3 NA TRBV6-5 NA CASKGSGVGNTIYF TGTGCCAGCAAGGGTTCCGGGGTCGGAAACACCATATATTTT
TRBJ1-2 NA TRBV29-1 NA CSVFGASNGYTF TGCAGCGTTTTCGGGGCTTCAAATGGCTACACCTTC
TRBJ1-1 once TRBV6-5 NA CASSTSTEAFF TGTGCCAGCAGTACCTCCACTGAAGCTTTCTTT
TRBJ2-7 NA TRBV6-1 NA CASSDGLGSFEQYF TGTGCCAGCAGTGACGGGTTAGGGTCCTTCGAGCAGTACTTC
TRBJ2-2 NA TRBV5-1 NA CAGRQGLNTGELFF TGCGCCGGTCGACAGGGACTAAACACCGGGGAGCTGTTTTTT